This TCR beta chain was recovered during a study of blood T cell repertoires in COVID-19. The CDR3 totals 12 residues. Germline lookup yields CDR1 MNHNY and CDR2 SVGAGI (reference sequence). V lost 8 bases and J 4 bases, leaving 8 bases between the germline ends. Sequencing used immunoSEQ multiplex PCR; TCRdb keeps in-frame clones, though not all of them. The table lists 120,000 or so clones, approximately 71% of them singletons. The sequence came from a woman in her seventies with acute or convalescent COVID-19. V usage is TRBV6-6 and J usage is TRBJ1-4; D not certain. The material sequenced was peripheral blood. CDR3 coding DNA: TGTGCCAGCGGGCCCTTTAATGAAAAACTGTTTTTT. Protein: CASGPFNEKLFF.